The count of the clone carrying this T cell receptor beta chain is one. Generated by immunoSEQ multiplex PCR, the TCRdb table keeps only in-frame clones and is missing some. The sample shows around 230,000 clones, about nine tenths of them seen only once. The entry originates in a study of blood T cell repertoires in COVID-19. About the study: The United States, Italy and Spain provided the acute and convalescent COVID-19 samples. Sources were T cells, B-cell-depleted T cells, or PBMCs; the material itself was cDNA or gDNA.

This CDR3 comprises 15 residues. V lost 4 bases and J 1 base, leaving 12 bases between the germline ends. Germline-derived CDR1 and CDR2 are SGHRS and YFSETQ. This sequence joins TRBV5-1 and TRBJ2-1; D is unclear. The clonotype was recovered from a woman in her 30s with acute COVID-19. The sequencing input was PBMCs or T cells enriched from blood (not recorded which). CDR3 coding DNA: TGCGCCAGCAGCCCCCTCCCGGGTTCCTACAATGAGCAGTTCTTC. This gives the protein CASSPLPGSYNEQFF.